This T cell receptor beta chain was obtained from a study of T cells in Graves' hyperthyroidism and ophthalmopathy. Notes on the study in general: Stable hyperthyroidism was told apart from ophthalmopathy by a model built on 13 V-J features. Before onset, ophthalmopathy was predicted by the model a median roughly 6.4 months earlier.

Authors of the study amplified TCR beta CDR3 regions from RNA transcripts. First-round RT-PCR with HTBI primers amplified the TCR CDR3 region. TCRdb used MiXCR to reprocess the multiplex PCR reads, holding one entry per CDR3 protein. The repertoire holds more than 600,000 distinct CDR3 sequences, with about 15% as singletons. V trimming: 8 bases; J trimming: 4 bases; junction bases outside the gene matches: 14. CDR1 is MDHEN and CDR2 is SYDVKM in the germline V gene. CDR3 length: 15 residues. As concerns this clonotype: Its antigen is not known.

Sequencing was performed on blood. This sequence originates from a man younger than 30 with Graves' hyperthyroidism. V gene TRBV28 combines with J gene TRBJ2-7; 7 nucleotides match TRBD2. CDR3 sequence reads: CASAPSGGSKYEQYF. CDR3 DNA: TGTGCCAGCGCTCCTAGTGGCGGGAGTAAATACGAGCAGTACTTC.